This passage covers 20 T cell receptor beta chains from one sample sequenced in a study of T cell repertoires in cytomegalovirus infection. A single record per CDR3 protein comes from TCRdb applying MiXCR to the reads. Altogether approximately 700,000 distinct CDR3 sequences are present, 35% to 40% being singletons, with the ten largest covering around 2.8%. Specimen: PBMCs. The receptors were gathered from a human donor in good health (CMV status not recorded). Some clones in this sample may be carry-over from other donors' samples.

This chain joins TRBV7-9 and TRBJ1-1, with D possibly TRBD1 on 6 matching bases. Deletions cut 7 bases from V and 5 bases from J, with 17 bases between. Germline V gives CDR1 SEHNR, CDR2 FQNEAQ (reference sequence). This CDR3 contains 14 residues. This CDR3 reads CASTPGEWETEAFF. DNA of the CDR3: TGTGCCAGCACCCCAGGGGAGTGGGAGACTGAAGCTTTCTTT.

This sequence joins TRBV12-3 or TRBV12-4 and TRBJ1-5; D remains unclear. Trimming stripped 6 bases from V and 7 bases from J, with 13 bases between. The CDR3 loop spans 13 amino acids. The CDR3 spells CASSLTLGQPQHF. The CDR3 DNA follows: TGTGCCAGCAGCCTAACCTTAGGGCAGCCCCAGCATTTT.

CDR3 protein: CAIQGTGETGELFF. The CDR3 DNA follows: TGTGCCATCCAGGGGACAGGGGAAACCGGGGAGCTGTTTTTT. The gene calls are TRBV19 and TRBJ2-2; 10 bases agree with TRBD1. CDR3 length equals 14 residues. V shed 10 bases, J shed 5 bases, and the junction held 7 bases outside the gene matches. Germline V gene sequence: CDR1 LNHDA, CDR2 SQIVND (reference sequence). Full variable domain (outside the CDR3, taken from reference TRBV19 and TRBJ2-2): DGGITQSPKYLFRKEGQNVTLSCEQNLNHDAMYWYRQDPGQGLRLIYYSQIVNDFQKGDIAEGYSVSREKKESFPLTVTSAQKNPTAFYLCAIQGTGETGELFFGEGSRLTVL.

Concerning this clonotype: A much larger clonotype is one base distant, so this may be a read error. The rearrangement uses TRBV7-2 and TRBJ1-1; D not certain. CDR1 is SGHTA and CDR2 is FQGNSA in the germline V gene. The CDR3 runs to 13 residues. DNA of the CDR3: TGTGCCAGCAGCTTAGTGGCGAGGGATGAATCTTTCTTT. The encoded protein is CASSLVARDESFF. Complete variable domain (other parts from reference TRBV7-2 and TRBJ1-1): GAGVSQSPSNKVTEKGKDVELRCDPISGHTALYWYRQSLGQGLEFLIYFQGNSAPDKSGLPSDRFSAERTGGSVSTLTIQRTQQEDSAVYLCASSLVARDESFFGQGTRLTVV.

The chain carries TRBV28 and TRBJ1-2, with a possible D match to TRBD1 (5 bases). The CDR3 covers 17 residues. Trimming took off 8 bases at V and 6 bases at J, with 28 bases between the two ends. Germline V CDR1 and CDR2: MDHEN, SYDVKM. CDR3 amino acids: CASGEGRRLLVSNGYTF. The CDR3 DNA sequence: TGTGCCAGCGGAGAGGGGCGGCGCCTGCTTGTATCGAATGGCTACACCTTC.

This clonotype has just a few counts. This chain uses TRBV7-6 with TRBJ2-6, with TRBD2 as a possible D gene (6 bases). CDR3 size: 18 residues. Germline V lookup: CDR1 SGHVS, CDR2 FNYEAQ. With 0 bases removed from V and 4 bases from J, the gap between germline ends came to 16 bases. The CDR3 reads CASSLAAAGRGGANVLTF. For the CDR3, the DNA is TGTGCCAGCAGCTTAGCCGCCGCGGGAAGGGGAGGGGCCAACGTCCTGACTTTC. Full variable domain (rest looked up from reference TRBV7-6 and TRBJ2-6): GAGVSQSPRYKVTKRGQDVALRCDPISGHVSLYWYRQALGQGPEFLTYFNYEAQQDKSGLPNDRFSAERPEGSISTLTIQRTEQRDSAMYRCASSLAAAGRGGANVLTFGAGSRLTVL.

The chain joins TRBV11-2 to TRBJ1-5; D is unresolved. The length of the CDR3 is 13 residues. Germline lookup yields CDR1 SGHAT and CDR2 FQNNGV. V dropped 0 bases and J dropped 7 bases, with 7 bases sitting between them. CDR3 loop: CASSLDWQQPQHF. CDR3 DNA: TGTGCCAGCAGCTTAGATTGGCAGCAGCCCCAGCATTTT.

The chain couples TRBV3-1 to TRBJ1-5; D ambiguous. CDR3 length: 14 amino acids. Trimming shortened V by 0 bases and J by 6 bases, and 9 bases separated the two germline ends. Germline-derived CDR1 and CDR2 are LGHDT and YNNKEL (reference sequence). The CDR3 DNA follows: TGTGCCAGCAGCCAAGACCGACACAGTCAGCCCCAGCATTTT. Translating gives CASSQDRHSQPQHF. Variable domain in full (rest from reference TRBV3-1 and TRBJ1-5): DTAVSQTPKYLVTQMGNDKSIKCEQNLGHDTMYWYKQDSKKFLKIMFSYNNKELIINETVPNRFSPKSPDKAHLNLHINSLELGDSAVYFCASSQDRHSQPQHFGDGTRLSIL.

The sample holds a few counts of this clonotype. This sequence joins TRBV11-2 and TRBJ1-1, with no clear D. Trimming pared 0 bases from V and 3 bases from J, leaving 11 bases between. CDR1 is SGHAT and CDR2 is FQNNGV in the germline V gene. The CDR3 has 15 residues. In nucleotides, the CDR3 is TGTGCCAGCAGCTTAGATGGGAGTCGTTACACTGAAGCTTTCTTT. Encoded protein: CASSLDGSRYTEAFF.

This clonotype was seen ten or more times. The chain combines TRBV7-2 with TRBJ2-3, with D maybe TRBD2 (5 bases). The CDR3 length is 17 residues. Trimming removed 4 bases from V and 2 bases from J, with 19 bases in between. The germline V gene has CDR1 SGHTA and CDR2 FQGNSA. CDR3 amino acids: CASSSARTGIHTDTQYF. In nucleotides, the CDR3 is TGTGCCAGCAGCTCAGCCCGGACCGGGATTCACACAGATACGCAGTATTTT.

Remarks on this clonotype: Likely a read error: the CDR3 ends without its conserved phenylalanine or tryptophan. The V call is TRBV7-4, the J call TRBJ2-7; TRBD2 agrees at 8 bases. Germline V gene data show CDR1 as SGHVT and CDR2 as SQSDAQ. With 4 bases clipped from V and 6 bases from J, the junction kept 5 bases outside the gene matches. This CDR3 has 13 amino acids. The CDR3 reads CASSYSTSGEQYS. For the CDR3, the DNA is TGTGCCAGCAGCTATAGCACTAGCGGCGAGCAGTACTCC.

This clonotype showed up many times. The DNA for the CDR3 is TGTGCCAGCAGTTTCAGGGTTGGAAACACCATATATTTT. Translating it yields CASSFRVGNTIYF. The gene calls are TRBV12-3 or TRBV12-4 and TRBJ1-3, with D perhaps TRBD1 (5 bases). Trimming took 3 bases from V and 3 from J, leaving 6 bases between them. The CDR3 totals 13 residues.

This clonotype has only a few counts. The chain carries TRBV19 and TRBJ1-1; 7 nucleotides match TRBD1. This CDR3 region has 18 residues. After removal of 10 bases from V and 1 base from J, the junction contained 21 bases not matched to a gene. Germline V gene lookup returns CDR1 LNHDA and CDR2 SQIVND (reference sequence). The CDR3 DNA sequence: TGTGCCACTATGGGGGTATGGACAGGCATCCTCCAGAACACTGAAGCTTTCTTT. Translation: CATMGVWTGILQNTEAFF.

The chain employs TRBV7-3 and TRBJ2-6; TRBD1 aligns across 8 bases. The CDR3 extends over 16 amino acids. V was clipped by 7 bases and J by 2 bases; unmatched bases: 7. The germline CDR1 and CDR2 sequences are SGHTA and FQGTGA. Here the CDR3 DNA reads TGTGCCAGCACCACCGGACAGGGAACTGGGGCCAACGTCCTGACTTTC. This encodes CASTTGQGTGANVLTF.

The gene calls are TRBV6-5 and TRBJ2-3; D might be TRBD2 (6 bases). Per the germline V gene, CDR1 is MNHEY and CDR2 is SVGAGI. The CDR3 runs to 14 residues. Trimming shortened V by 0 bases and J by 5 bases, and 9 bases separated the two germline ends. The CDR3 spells CASSYSGRGDTQYF. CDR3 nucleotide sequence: TGTGCCAGCAGTTACTCCGGGAGAGGAGATACGCAGTATTTT.

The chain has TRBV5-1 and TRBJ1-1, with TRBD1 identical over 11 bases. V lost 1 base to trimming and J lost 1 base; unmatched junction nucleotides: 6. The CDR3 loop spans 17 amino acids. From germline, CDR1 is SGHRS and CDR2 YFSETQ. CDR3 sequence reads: CASSLLGQGVKNTEAFF. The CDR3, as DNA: TGCGCCAGCAGCTTGTTGGGACAGGGGGTTAAGAACACTGAAGCTTTCTTT.

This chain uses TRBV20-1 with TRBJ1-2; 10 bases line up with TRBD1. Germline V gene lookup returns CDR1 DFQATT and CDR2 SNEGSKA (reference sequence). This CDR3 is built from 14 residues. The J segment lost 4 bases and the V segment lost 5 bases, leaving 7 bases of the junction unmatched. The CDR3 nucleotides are TGCAGTGCTTACTCCGGGACAGGGGCCTATGGCTACACCTTC. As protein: CSAYSGTGAYGYTF.

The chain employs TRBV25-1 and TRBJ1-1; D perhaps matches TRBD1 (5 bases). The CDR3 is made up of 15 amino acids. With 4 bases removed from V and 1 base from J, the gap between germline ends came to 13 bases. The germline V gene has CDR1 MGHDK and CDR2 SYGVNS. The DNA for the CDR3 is TGTGCCAGCAGTGCAATGGGGAGGGGGAACACTGAAGCTTTCTTT. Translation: CASSAMGRGNTEAFF.

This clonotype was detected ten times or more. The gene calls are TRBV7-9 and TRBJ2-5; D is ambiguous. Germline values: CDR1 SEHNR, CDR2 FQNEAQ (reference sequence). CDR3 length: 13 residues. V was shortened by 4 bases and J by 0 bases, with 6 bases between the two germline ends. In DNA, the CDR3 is TGTGCCAGCAGCTCACCGTACCAAGAGACCCAGTACTTC. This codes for CASSSPYQETQYF.

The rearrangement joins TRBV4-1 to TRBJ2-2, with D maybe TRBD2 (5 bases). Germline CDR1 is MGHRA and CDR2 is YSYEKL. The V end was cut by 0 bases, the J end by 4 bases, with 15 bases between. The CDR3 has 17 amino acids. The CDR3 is CASSQETEGVTTGELFF. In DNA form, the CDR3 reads TGCGCCAGCAGCCAAGAAACCGAGGGAGTCACCACCGGGGAGCTGTTTTTT.